This TCR beta chain was identified during a study of cytomegalovirus exposure and HLA in healthy donors. Study overall: As an earlier analysis found, roughly 180 million T cells yielded about 100 million unique TCR beta sequences.

The CDR3 length is 17 residues. V was cut by 0 bases and J by 7 bases, with 18 bases left in between. Germline CDR1 is LGHNA and CDR2 is YSLEER. The study ran its PCR with 60 Vbeta and 13 Jbeta primers. Here immunoSEQ multiplex PCR was the method, and the copy in TCRdb shows in-frame clones only, minus some. The sample totals 130,000 or so clones. The sample taken for sequencing was PBMCs. The gene calls are TRBV4-3 and TRBJ2-2; tentative D call: TRBD1 (5 bases). The receptor comes from a woman aged 40 to 50 in good health and CMV-seronegative. CDR3 residues: CASSQDLGRASGGELFF. The CDR3 bases are TGCGCCAGCAGCCAAGATCTCGGCAGGGCGTCTGGCGGGGAGCTGTTTTTT.